This T cell receptor (beta chain) is drawn from a study of blood T cell repertoires in COVID-19. Study context: The cDNA or gDNA used as material had been derived from T cells, B-cell-depleted T cells, or PBMCs.

CDR1 and CDR2 (germline): WNHNN, SYGVQD (reference sequence). The trim removed 6 bases at V and 2 bases at J, leaving 18 bases unmatched. The CDR3 runs to 19 residues. Data came from immunoSEQ multiplex PCR; TCRdb stores just in-frame clones and leaves some out. The sample shows approximately 300,000 clones, roughly nine tenths of them seen only once. Assignment of participants to cohorts was predicated upon participant-reported clinical history. In Cohort 3, a recovered donor had either two negative PCRs, clearance, or symptom resolution. This chain links TRBV10-1 with TRBJ2-2, with 7 bases lining up with TRBD1. Sequencing was done on a sample of PBMCs or T cells enriched from blood (not recorded which). This receptor was obtained from a man in his sixties who had recovered from COVID-19. CDR3 in DNA: TGCGCCAGCAGCCGCACCCAGCGCAGGGGGTCAATTAACACCGGGGAGCTGTTTTTT. The encoded protein is CASSRTQRRGSINTGELFF.